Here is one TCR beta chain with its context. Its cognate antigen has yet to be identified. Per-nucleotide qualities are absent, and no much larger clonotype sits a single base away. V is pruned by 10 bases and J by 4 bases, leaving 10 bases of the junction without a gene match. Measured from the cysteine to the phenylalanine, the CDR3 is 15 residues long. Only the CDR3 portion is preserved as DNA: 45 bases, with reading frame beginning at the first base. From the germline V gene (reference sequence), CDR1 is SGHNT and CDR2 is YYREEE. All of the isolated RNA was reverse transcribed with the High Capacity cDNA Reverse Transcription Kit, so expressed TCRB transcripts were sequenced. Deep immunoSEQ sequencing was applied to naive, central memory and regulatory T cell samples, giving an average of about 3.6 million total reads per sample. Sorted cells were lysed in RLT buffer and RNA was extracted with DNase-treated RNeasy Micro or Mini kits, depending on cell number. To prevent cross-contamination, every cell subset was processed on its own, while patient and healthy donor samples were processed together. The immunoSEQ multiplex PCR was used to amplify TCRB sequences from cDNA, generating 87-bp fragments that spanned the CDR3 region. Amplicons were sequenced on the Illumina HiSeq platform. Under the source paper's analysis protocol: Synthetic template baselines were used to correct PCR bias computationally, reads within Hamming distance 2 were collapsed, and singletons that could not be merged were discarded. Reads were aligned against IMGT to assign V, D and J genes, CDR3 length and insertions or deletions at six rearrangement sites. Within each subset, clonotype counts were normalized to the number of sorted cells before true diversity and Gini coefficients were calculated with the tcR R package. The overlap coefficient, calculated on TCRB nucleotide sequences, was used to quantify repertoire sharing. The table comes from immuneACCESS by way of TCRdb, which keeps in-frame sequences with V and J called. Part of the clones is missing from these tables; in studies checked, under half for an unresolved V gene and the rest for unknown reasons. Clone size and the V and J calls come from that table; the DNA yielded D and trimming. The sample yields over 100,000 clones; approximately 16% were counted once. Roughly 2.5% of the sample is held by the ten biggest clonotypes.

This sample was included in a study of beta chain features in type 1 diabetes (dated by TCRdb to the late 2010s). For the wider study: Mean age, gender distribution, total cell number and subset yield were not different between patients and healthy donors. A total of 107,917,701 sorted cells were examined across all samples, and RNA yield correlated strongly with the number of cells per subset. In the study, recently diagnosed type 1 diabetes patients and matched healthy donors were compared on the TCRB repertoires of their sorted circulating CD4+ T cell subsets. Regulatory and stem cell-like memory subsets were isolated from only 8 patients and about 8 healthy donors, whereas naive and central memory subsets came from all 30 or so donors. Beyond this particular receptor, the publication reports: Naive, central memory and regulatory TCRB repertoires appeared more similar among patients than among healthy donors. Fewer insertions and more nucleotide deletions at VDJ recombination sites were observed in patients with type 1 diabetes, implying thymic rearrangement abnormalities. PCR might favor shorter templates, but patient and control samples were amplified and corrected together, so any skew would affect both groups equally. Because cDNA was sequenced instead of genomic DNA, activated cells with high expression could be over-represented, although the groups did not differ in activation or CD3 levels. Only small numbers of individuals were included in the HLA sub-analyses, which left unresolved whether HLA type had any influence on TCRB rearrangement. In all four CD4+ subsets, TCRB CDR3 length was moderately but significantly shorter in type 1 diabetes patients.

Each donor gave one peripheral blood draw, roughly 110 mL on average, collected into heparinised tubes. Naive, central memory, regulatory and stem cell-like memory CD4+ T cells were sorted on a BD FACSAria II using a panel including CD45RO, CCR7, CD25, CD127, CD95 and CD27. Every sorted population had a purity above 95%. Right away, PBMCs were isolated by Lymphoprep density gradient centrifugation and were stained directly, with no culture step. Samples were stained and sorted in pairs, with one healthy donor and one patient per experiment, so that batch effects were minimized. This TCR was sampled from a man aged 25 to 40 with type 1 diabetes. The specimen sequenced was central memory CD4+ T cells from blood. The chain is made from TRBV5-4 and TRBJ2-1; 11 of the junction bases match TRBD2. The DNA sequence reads TGTGCCGGCTTAACTAGCGGGGGACCTTACAATGAGCAGTTCTTC. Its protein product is CAGLTSGGPYNEQFF.